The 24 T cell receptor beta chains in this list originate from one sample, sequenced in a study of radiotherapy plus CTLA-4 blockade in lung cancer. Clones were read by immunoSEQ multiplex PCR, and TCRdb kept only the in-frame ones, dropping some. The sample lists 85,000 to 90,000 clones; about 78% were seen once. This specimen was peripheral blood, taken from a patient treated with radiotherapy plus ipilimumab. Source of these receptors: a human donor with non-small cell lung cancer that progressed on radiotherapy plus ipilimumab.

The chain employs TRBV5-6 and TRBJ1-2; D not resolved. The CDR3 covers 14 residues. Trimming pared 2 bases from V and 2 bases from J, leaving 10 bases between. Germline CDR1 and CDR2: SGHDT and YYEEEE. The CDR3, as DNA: TGTGCCAGCAGCTTTGGACTGCTGAACTATGGCTACACCTTC. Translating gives CASSFGLLNYGYTF. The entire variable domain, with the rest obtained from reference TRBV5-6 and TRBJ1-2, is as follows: DAGVTQSPTHLIKTRGQQVTLRCSPKSGHDTVSWYQQALGQGPQFIFQYYEEEERQRGNFPDRFSGHQFPNYSSELNVNALLLGDSALYLCASSFGLLNYGYTFGSGTRLTVV.

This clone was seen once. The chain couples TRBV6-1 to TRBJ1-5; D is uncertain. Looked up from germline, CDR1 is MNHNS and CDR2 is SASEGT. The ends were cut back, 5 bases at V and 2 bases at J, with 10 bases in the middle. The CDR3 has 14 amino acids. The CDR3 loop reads CASSFTRGNQPQHF. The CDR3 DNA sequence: TGTGCCAGCAGTTTTACACGCGGCAATCAGCCCCAGCATTTT.

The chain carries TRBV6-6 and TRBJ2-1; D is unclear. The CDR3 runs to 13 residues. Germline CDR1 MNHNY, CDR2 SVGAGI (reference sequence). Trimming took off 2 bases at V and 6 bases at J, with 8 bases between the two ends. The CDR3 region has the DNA TGTGCCAGCAGTTACAGGGATGGCAATGAGCAGTTCTTC. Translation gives CASSYRDGNEQFF.

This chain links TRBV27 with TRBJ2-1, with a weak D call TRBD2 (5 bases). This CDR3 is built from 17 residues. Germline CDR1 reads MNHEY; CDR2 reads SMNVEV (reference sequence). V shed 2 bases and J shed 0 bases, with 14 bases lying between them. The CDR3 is CASSLGSPGSSYNEQFF. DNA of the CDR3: TGTGCCAGCAGTTTAGGAAGCCCGGGGAGCTCCTACAATGAGCAGTTCTTC.

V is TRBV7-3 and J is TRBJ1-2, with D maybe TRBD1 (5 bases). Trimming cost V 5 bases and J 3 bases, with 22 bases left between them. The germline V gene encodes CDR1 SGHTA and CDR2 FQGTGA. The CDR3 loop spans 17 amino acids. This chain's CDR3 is CASSQLTSAPGDYGYTF. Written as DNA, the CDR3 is TGTGCCAGCAGCCAACTTACCTCGGCCCCGGGGGACTATGGCTACACCTTC.

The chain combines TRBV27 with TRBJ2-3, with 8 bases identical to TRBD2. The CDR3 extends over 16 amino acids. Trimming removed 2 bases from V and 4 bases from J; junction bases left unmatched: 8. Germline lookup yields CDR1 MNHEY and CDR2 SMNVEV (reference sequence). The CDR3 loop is CASSLIWRGDPDTQYF. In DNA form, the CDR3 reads TGTGCCAGCAGTTTAATCTGGCGGGGGGACCCAGATACGCAGTATTTT.

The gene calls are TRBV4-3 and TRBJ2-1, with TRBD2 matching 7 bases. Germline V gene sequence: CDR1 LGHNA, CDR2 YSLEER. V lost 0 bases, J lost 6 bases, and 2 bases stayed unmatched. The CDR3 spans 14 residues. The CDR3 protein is CASSQEPSGNEQFF. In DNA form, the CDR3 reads TGCGCCAGCAGCCAAGAGCCTAGCGGCAATGAGCAGTTCTTC.

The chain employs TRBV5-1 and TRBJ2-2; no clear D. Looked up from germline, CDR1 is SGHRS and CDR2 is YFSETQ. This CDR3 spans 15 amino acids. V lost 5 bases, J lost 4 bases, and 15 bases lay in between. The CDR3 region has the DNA TGCGCCAGCAGTTGGACGGGCGTCGCCACCGGGGAGCTGTTTTTT. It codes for CASSWTGVATGELFF.

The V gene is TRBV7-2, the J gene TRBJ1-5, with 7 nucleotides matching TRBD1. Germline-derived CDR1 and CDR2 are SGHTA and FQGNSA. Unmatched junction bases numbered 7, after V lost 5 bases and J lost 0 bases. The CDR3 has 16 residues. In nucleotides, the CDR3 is TGTGCCAGCAGCGCACAGGGGTCTGATAGCAATCAGCCCCAGCATTTT. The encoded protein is CASSAQGSDSNQPQHF.

The CDR3 reads CASSQDGGAGELFF. Here the CDR3 DNA reads TGCGCCAGCAGCCAAGATGGGGGGGCCGGGGAGCTGTTTTTT. The chain is built from TRBV4-1 and TRBJ2-2, with 7 bases fitting TRBD2. The length of the CDR3 is 14 residues. Per the germline V gene, CDR1 is MGHRA and CDR2 is YSYEKL. With 0 bases clipped from V and 6 bases from J, the junction kept 1 base outside the gene matches.

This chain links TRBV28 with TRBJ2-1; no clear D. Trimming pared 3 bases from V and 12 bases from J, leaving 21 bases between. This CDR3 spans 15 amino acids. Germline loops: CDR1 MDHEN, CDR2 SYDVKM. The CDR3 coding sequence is TGTGCCAGCAGTTTTGGAACCACCGATGGAATAGCGCAGTTCTTC. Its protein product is CASSFGTTDGIAQFF.

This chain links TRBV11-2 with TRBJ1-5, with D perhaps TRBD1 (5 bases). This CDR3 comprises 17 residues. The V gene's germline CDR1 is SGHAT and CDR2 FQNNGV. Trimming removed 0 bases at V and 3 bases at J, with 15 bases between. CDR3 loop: CASSLEGFRVINQPQHF. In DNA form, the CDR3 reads TGTGCCAGCAGCTTAGAAGGGTTCAGGGTCATCAATCAGCCCCAGCATTTT.

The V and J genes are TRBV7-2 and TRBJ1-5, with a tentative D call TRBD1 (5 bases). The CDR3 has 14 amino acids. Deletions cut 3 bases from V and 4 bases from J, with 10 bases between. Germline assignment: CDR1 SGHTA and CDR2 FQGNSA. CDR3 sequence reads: CASSFIRVNQPQHF. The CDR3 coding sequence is TGTGCCAGCAGCTTCATCAGGGTTAATCAGCCCCAGCATTTT.

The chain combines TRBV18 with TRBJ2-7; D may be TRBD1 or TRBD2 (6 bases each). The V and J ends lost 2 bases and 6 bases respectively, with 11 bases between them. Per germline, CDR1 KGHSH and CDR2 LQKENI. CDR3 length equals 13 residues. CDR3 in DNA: TGTGCCAGCTCACCAGGGGGGCTCGGCGAGCAGTACTTC. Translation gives CASSPGGLGEQYF.

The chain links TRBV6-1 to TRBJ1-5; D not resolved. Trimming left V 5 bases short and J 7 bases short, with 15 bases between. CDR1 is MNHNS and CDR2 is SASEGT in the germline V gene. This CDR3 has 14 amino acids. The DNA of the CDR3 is TGTGCCAGCAGTTATGTGGCCACGGGGCAGCCCCAGCATTTT. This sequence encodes CASSYVATGQPQHF.

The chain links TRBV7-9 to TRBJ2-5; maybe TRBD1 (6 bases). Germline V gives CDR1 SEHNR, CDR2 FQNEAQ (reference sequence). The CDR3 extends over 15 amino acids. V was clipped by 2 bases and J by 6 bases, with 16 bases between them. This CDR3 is CASSLPGDGSKTQYF. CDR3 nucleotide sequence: TGTGCCAGCAGCTTACCAGGGGACGGGTCGAAGACCCAGTACTTC.

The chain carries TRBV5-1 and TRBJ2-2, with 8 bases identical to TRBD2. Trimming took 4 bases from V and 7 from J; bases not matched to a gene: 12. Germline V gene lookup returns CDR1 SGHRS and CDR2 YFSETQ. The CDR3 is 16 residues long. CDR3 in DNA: TGCGCCAGCAGCCCGGGTTTGACTAGCGAACTCGGGGAGCTGTTTTTT. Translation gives CASSPGLTSELGELFF.

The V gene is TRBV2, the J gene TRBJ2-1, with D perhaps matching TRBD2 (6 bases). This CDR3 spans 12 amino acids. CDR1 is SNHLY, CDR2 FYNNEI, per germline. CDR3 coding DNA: TGTGCGGAGGGGAACTCCTACAATGAGCAGTTCTTC. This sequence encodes CAEGNSYNEQFF.

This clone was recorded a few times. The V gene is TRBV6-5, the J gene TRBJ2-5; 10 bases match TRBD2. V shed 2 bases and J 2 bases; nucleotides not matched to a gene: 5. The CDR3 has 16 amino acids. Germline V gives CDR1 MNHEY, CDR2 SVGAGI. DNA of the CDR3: TGTGCCAGCAGTTACATCTCTAGCGGGGGACAAGAGACCCAGTACTTC. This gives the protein CASSYISSGGQETQYF.

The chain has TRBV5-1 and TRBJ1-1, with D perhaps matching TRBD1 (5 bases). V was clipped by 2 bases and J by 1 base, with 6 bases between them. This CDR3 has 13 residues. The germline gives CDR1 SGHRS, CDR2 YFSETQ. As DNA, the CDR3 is TGCGCCAGCAGCTTAAGGGGGAACACTGAAGCTTTCTTT. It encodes CASSLRGNTEAFF.

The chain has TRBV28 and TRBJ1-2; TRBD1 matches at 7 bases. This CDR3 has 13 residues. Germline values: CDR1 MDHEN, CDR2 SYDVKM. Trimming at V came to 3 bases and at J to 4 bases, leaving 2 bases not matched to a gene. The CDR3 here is CASSLGQIYGYTF. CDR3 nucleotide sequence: TGTGCCAGCAGTTTGGGACAGATCTATGGCTACACCTTC.

The CDR3 bases are TGTGCCAGCAAGCCCCAGGACGCTGAAAAACTGTTTTTT. Encoded protein: CASKPQDAEKLFF. The chain uses TRBV6-6 and TRBJ1-4; no firm D call. The CDR3 covers 13 residues. Germline CDR1 is MNHNY and CDR2 is SVGAGI (reference sequence). V lost 7 bases, J lost 7 bases, and 13 bases lay in between.

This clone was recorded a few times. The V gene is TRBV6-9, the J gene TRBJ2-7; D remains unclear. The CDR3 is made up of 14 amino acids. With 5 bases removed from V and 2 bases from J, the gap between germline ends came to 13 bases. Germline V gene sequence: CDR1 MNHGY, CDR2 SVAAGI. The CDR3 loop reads CASSPTDRTYEQYF. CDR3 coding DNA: TGTGCCAGCAGTCCAACGGACCGAACCTACGAGCAGTACTTC.

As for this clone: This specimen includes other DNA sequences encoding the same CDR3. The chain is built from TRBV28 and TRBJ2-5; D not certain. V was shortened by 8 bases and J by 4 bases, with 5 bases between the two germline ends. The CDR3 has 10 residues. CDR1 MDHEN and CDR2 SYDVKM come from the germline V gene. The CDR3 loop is CASGRETQYF. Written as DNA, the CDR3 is TGTGCCAGCGGCCGAGAGACCCAGTACTTC.